This T cell receptor beta chain derives from a study of shared clonotypes between healthy human individuals. Study-wide results and limits: Clonotypes that were shared across a handful of donors made up approximately 5.1% of naive CD4 clonotypes.

Deletions cut 8 bases from V and 1 base from J, with 12 bases between. The germline V gene has CDR1 MNHNY and CDR2 SVGAGI (reference sequence). The CDR3 spans 14 residues. Authors' processing steps: Junction-only immunoSEQ sequences carried no quality scores, so filtering differed. Clones were read by immunoSEQ multiplex PCR, and TCRdb kept only the in-frame ones, dropping some. V, J and clone size derive from that table, while D and trimming were established from the DNA sequence. Here the sample spans millions of clones, around 94% being singletons. A remark on this clone: No antigen is known for it.

This receptor was obtained from a man younger than 35 in good health. The source material was naive CD4+ T cells sorted from blood. Subset given: CD45RA+ positively selected. The chain joins TRBV6-6 to TRBJ1-3; possible D gene TRBD1, 5 bases. The CDR3 DNA follows: TGTGCCAGCGGGAAGGGGATTTCTGGAAACACCATATATTTT. It encodes CASGKGISGNTIYF.